This T cell receptor beta chain came from a study of cytomegalovirus exposure and HLA in healthy donors. V lost 8 bases and J 4 bases, leaving 14 bases between the germline ends. The CDR3 totals 13 residues. Germline V gene lookup returns CDR1 SGHTA and CDR2 FQGNSA. Amplification used 60 Vbeta primers and 13 Jbeta primers. Some clones are missing from TCRdb's copy, which holds only in-frame ones; the method was immunoSEQ multiplex PCR. Altogether tens of thousands of clones are present, approximately 67% being singletons, with the ten largest covering approximately 7.6%. The donors comprised healthy bone marrow donors.

The sample consisted of PBMCs. J is TRBJ1-1 and V is TRBV7-2, with D unclear. The origin of this receptor is a man aged 35-49 years in good health and CMV-seropositive. As DNA, the CDR3 is TGTGCCAGCTCAGATTGGAGAAGCACTGAAGCTTTCTTT. Its translation is CASSDWRSTEAFF.